A selection of T cell receptor beta chains follows, all from one sample in a study of blood T cell repertoires in COVID-19. This table comes from immunoSEQ multiplex PCR, and its TCRdb copy is limited to in-frame clones, with some not included. The data show 150,000 to 200,000 clones, 85% to 95% seen once. Sequenced: peripheral blood. Receptors originate from a woman aged 60 to 75 with COVID-19, enrolled during active disease. The CDR3 runs from the conserved cysteine through the conserved F or W. The order of the fields is V gene, J gene, D gene, clone size, CDR3 DNA, CDR3 protein. D genes are given only for firm matches. Expanded clones are given a class, and other clones once, few, many or no size at all.

TRBV7-8	TRBJ2-1	NA	NA	TGTGCCAGCAGCCCGCCCGGTAGTGAGCAGTTCTTC	CASSPPGSEQFF
TRBV7-9	TRBJ1-2	NA	NA	TGTGCCAGCAGCCCGCCGAAGGGGCGGACCCATAACTATGGCTACACCTTC	CASSPPKGRTHNYGYTF
TRBV19	TRBJ2-1	TRBD2	NA	TGTGCCAGTAGCACGATTTCAGCGGGGGGGCTAGGGAATGAGCAGTTCTTC	CASSTISAGGLGNEQFF
TRBV5-1	TRBJ2-1	TRBD2	NA	TGCGCCAGCAGCTTGCTTACTAGCGGGGTGTGGAATGAGCAGTTCTTC	CASSLLTSGVWNEQFF
TRBV5-1	TRBJ2-5	NA	NA	TGCGCCAGCAGCCCTGGACAGCCCGAAGAGACCCAGTACTTC	CASSPGQPEETQYF
TRBV7-2	TRBJ1-5	NA	NA	TGTGCCAGCAGCTTACACCGGAGTGGCAATCAGCCCCAGCATTTT	CASSLHRSGNQPQHF
TRBV19	TRBJ1-6	NA	NA	TGTGCCAGTAGTACGGACAGCAATTCACCCCTCCACTTT	CASSTDSNSPLHF
TRBV11-2	TRBJ1-1	TRBD1	NA	TGTGCCAGCAGCTTTTCACGACAGGGGCTTGAAGCTTTCTTT	CASSFSRQGLEAFF
TRBV6-6	TRBJ2-1	NA	NA	TGTGCCAGCAGTTACGCTTCCCGGGACACCGGTGAGCAGTTCTTC	CASSYASRDTGEQFF
TRBV24-1	TRBJ2-5	NA	NA	TGTGCCACCAGTGATTCCGGGGGAGAGACCCAGTACTTC	CATSDSGGETQYF
TRBV19	TRBJ2-2	NA	NA	TGTGCCAGTAGCTGGACAGAGAACACCGGGGAGCTGTTTTTT	CASSWTENTGELFF
TRBV2	TRBJ1-5	NA	NA	TGTGCCAGCAGAAGGGAGGGCAATCAGCCCCAGCATTTT	CASRREGNQPQHF
TRBV11-2	TRBJ1-2	TRBD1	NA	TGTGCCAGCAGCGTTACAGGGGGTCGTTCGGGCGGCTACACCTTC	CASSVTGGRSGGYTF
TRBV12-3/TRBV12-4	TRBJ2-5	TRBD1	NA	TGTGCCAGCAGGGACAGGGGCAGGGAGACCCAGTACTTC	CASRDRGRETQYF
TRBV12-3/TRBV12-4	TRBJ2-3	NA	NA	TGTGCCAGCAGGCCAGGACACACAGATACGCAGTATTTT	CASRPGHTDTQYF
TRBV27	TRBJ2-7	NA	NA	TGTGCCAGCAGTTCGGGACTTAGCTACGAGCAGTACTTC	CASSSGLSYEQYF
TRBV6-2/TRBV6-3	TRBJ1-2	NA	NA	TGTGCCAGCAGTTCAGGGGAGAACGGCTACACCTTC	CASSSGENGYTF
TRBV23-1	TRBJ2-2	NA	NA	TGCGCCAGCAGTCAATCGCTCAGGGCGAACACCGGGGAGCTGTTTTTT	CASSQSLRANTGELFF
TRBV30	TRBJ2-7	NA	NA	TGTGCCTGGAATCAAGGGGTAACTCGGCGCGAGCAGTACTTC	CAWNQGVTRREQYF
TRBV19	TRBJ2-7	NA	NA	TGTGCCAGTAGTTTCGCCTACGAGCAGTACTTC	CASSFAYEQYF
TRBV7-2	TRBJ1-2	TRBD1	NA	TGTGCCAGCAGCCCCACGGGACAGGGGAACTATGGCTACACCTTC	CASSPTGQGNYGYTF
TRBV29-1	TRBJ2-1	TRBD2	NA	TGCAGCGGTAATTCGGGAGGGGGATCTGAGCAGTTCTTC	CSGNSGGGSEQFF
TRBV7-3	TRBJ1-1	NA	NA	TGTGCCAGCAGCCCATCTGGGGGCTCGAACACTGAAGCTTTCTTT	CASSPSGGSNTEAFF
TRBV12-5	TRBJ1-5	NA	NA	TGTGCTAGTGGTTTGTATAACAATCAGCCCCAGCATTTT	CASGLYNNQPQHF
TRBV6-5	TRBJ1-5	NA	NA	TGTGCCAGCACGATCCCCCCGGGGCCCCAGCATTTT	CASTIPPGPQHF
TRBV5-1	TRBJ2-1	TRBD1	once	TGCGCCAGCAGCTTAATGGGACAGGGGGTGAATTACAATGAGCAGTTCTTC	CASSLMGQGVNYNEQFF
TRBV7-3	TRBJ2-3	NA	NA	TGTGCCAGCAGCGTAGTGGTCGGTGGAGGGGATACGCAGTATTTT	CASSVVVGGGDTQYF